This T cell receptor beta chain was recovered during a study of blood T cell repertoires in COVID-19. Study-level information: Researchers got acute and convalescent COVID-19 samples from the United States, Italy and Spain. Nucleic acid was either cDNA or gDNA, and it came from T cells, B-cell-depleted T cells, or PBMCs.

In its sample, this clone was seen a few times. CDR3 size: 15 residues. Germline V gene lookup returns CDR1 MNHEY and CDR2 SVGEGT. V lost 4 bases to trimming and J lost 6 bases, with 16 bases between them. In the source study's methods: Amplification with reference gene primers provided the estimates of nucleated cell counts. The data were produced by immunoSEQ multiplex PCR, yet TCRdb's version contains in-frame clones alone and is incomplete. Clone size and the V and J calls come from that table; the DNA yielded D and trimming. The data hold some 40,000 clones, with 78% observed a single time. The gene calls are TRBV6-2 or TRBV6-3 and TRBJ2-1, with D uncertain. The TCR originated in a man aged 65 to 79 with acute or convalescent COVID-19. The source material was peripheral blood. CDR3 loop: CASSLWPSGPNEQFF. CDR3 sequence (DNA): TGTGCCAGCAGTTTGTGGCCATCTGGCCCCAATGAGCAGTTCTTC.